The clone carrying this T cell receptor beta chain turned up a few times. What it binds is unknown. Individual cDNA molecules each received unique molecular identifiers attached to them. TCRdb ran MiXCR on the 5' RACE reads and lists one entry per CDR3 protein. The profile shows some 64,000 distinct CDR3 sequences, 20% of them singletons. This sample was taken from a study of early T cells in non-severe SARS-CoV-2 infection. For the study at large: The sequenced material was bulk RNA from unsorted whole blood, and its chains were unpaired. Whole-study findings and limits: VDJdb-based matching was biased toward anti-spike CD8 responses and missed private and CD4 specificities.

This CDR3 comprises 17 residues. Germline assignment: CDR1 SGHVS and CDR2 FQNEAQ. V gave up 6 bases and J gave up 0 bases; unmatched junction bases: 8. The sample here was whole blood, taken at baseline. This clonotype was sampled from an adult who was a healthcare worker with PCR-confirmed SARS-CoV-2 infection or an uninfected control (not recorded which). The chain links TRBV7-8 to TRBJ2-6; 7 bases are a match to TRBD1. Written as DNA, the CDR3 is TGTGCCAGCAGAGCCGGGACAGCGTCCTCTGGGGCCAACGTCCTGACTTTC. This gives the protein CASRAGTASSGANVLTF.